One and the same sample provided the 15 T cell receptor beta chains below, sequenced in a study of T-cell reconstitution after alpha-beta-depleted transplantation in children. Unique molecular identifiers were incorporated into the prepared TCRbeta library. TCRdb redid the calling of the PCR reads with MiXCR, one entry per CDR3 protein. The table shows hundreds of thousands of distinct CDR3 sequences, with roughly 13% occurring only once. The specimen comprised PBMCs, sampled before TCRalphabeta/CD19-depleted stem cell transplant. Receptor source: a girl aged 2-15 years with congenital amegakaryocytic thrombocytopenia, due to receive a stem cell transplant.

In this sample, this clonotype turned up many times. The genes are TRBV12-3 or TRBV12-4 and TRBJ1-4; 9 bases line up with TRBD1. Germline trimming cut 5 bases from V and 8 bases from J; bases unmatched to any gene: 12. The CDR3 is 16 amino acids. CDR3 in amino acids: CASSTGTGPYGEKLFF. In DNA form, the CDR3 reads TGTGCCAGCAGTACGGGGACAGGGCCTTATGGCGAAAAACTGTTTTTT.

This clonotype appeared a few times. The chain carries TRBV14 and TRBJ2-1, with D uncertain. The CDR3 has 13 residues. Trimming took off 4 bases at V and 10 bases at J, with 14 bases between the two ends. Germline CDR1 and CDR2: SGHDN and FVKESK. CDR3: CASSPFGYPEQFF. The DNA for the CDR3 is TGTGCCAGCAGCCCGTTCGGATACCCGGAGCAGTTCTTC.

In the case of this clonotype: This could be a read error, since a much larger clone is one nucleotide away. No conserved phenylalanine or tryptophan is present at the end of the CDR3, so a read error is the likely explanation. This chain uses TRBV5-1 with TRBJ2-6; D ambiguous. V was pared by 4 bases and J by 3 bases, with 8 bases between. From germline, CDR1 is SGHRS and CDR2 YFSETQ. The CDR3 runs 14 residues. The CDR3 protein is CASSRTIGANVLTS. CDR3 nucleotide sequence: TGCGCCAGCAGCCGCACTATTGGGGCCAACGTCCTGACTTCC.

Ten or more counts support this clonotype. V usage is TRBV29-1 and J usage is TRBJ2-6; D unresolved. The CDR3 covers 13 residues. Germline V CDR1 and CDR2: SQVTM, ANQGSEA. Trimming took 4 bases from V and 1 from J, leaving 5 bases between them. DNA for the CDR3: TGCAGCGTTGTGCTTTCTGGGGCCAACGTCCTGACTTTC. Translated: CSVVLSGANVLTF.

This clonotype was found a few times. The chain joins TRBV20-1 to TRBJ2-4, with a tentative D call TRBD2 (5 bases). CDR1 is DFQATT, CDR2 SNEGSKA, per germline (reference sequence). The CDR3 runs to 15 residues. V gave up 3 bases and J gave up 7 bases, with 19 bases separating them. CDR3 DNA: TGCAGTGCTAGGGGAGCACGCGGCTGGAGCAACATTCAGTACTTC. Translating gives CSARGARGWSNIQYF.

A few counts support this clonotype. CDR3 sequence: CSATVPGTGITGELFF. The CDR3 DNA reads as TGCAGTGCCACAGTCCCTGGGACAGGGATCACCGGGGAGCTGTTTTTT. This sequence joins TRBV20-1 and TRBJ2-2; 9 nucleotides align to TRBD1. The V gene end was trimmed by 6 bases and the J gene end by 4 bases; junction bases not matched to a gene: 12. The CDR3 sequence is 16 residues long. Germline CDR1 is DFQATT and CDR2 is SNEGSKA (reference sequence).

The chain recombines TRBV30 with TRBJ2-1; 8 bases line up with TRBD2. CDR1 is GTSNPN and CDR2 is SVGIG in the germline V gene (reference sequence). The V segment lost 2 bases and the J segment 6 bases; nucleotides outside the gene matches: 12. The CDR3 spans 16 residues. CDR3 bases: TGTGCCTGGAGTATCGCTAGCGGGTGGGTGGCCAATGAGCAGTTCTTC. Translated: CAWSIASGWVANEQFF.

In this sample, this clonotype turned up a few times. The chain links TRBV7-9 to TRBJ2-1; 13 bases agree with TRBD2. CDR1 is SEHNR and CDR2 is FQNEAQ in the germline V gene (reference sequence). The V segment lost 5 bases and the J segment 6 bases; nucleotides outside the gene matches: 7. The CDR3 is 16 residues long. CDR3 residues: CASSQTGTSGTNEQFF. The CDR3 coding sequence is TGTGCCAGCAGCCAAACCGGGACTAGCGGGACCAATGAGCAGTTCTTC.

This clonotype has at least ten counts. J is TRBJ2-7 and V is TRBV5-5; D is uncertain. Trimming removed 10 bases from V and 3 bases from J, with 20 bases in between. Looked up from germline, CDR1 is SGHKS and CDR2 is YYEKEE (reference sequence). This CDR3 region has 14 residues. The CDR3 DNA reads TGTGCCTGTACCGCCCGGATAGTGGGCTACGAGCAGTACTTC. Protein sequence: CACTARIVGYEQYF.

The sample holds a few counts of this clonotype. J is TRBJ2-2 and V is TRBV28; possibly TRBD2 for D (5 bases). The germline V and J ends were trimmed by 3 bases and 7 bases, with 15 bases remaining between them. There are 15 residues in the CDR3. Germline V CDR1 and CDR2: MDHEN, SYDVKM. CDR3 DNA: TGTGCCAGCAGTTTGAGGGTCCTCAGGAACGGGGAGCTGTTTTTT. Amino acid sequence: CASSLRVLRNGELFF.

CDR3 amino acids: CASSQWTGGPETQYF. The CDR3 DNA sequence: TGCGCCAGCAGCCAATGGACAGGGGGTCCGGAGACCCAGTACTTC. J is TRBJ2-5 and V is TRBV4-1, with TRBD1 matching 10 bases. Germline CDR1 reads MGHRA; CDR2 reads YSYEKL. The CDR3 has 15 residues. The V gene end was trimmed by 2 bases and the J gene end by 5 bases; junction bases not matched to a gene: 5.

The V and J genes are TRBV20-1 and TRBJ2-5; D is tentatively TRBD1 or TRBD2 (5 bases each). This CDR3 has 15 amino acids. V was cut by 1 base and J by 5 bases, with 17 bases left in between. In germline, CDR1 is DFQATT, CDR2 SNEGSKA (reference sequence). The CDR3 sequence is CSARAFGAGKETQYF. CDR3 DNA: TGCAGTGCTAGAGCGTTCGGGGCAGGGAAGGAGACCCAGTACTTC.

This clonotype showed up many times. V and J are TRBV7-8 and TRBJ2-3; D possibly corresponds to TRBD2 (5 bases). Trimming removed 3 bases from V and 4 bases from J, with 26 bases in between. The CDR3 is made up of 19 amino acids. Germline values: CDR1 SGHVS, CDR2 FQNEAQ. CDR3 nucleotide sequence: TGTGCCAGCAGCTTTTCGAGGGAAGCCGCCGATGCAAGCCCAGATACGCAGTATTTT. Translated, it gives CASSFSREAADASPDTQYF.

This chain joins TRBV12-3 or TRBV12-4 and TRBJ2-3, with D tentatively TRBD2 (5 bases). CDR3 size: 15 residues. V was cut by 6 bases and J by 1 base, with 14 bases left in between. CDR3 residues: CASSPTGVRTDTQYF. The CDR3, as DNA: TGTGCCAGCAGCCCCACCGGGGTTCGCACAGATACGCAGTATTTT.

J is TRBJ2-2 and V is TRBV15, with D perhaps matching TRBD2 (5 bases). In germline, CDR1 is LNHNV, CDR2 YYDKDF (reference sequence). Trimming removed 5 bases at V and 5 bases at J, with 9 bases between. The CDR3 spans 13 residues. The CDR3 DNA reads TGTGCCACCAGCTACGAGCGGACCGGGGAGCTGTTTTTT. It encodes CATSYERTGELFF.